A single T cell receptor beta chain is shown here with its context. The CDR3 is 14 residues long. CDR1 SGHRS and CDR2 YFSETQ come from the germline V gene. Germline trimming cut 0 bases from V and 8 bases from J; bases unmatched to any gene: 4. This sample was taken from a study of blood T cell repertoires in COVID-19. Original data processing: Quantification of nucleated cells was approximated via reference gene primer amplification. Libraries were prepared by immunoSEQ multiplex PCR; TCRdb keeps only in-frame clonotypes and omits some of them. For V, J and clone size, that table is used; D and trimming come from the DNA. The data hold under 200,000 clones, with around 83% observed a single time. Those enrolled, adults aged 18 to 89 years, came from around 24 US areas. Cohort placement rested on clinical history that participants reported themselves.

V gene TRBV5-1 combines with J gene TRBJ2-1; 8 nucleotides line up with TRBD2. The TCR comes from a woman in her thirties or forties in a cohort exposed to, infected with or recovered from COVID-19 (not recorded which). Sequencing was carried out using PBMCs or T cells enriched from blood (not recorded which). For the CDR3, the DNA is TGCGCCAGCAGCTTGGGCGGGGGGCGTGATGAGCAGTTCTTC. Translation: CASSLGGGRDEQFF.